Listed below are T cell receptor beta chains from one sample, sequenced in a study of blood T cells in healthy people across ages. TCRdb called the 5' RACE reads again in MiXCR, with one record for every CDR3 protein. This sample has approximately 940,000 distinct CDR3 sequences, with about 48% found just once. Sequencing used blood. The receptors stem from a man in his thirties or forties in good health. Both conserved end residues are part of each CDR3. The order of the fields is CDR3 DNA, CDR3 protein, V gene, clone size, J gene, D gene. D genes are given only for firm matches. A clone size is listed for some rows: how often the clone was seen (once, few, many), or a class if it is expanded.

DNA: TGTGCCAGCCGTGGGCTGAGCTCCTACAATGAGCAGTTCTTC
CDR3: CASRGLSSYNEQFF
V: TRBV25-1
size: .
J: TRBJ2-1
D: .

DNA: TGTGCCACCAGTGATTTTGGTGCAGATACGCAGTATTTT
CDR3: CATSDFGADTQYF
V: TRBV24-1
size: .
J: TRBJ2-3
D: .

DNA: TGTGCCGGGGGACTAGCGGGGGCCAACCGAGTCACAGATACGCAGTATTTT
CDR3: CAGGLAGANRVTDTQYF
V: TRBV2
size: .
J: TRBJ2-3
D: TRBD2

DNA: TGTGCCAGCAGCGTAGGGGGGGATGGAGATACGCAGTATTTT
CDR3: CASSVGGDGDTQYF
V: TRBV9
size: few
J: TRBJ2-3
D: .

DNA: TGTGCCAGCAGCAGCCTTCGGGGCTCCTACAATGAGCAGTACTTC
CDR3: CASSSLRGSYNEQYF
V: TRBV12-3/TRBV12-4
size: .
J: TRBJ2-7
D: .

DNA: TGCGCCAGCAGCATCCCCGGGACTAGCGGGGGAAGCCTGAGTCCCTACGAGCAGTACTTC
CDR3: CASSIPGTSGGSLSPYEQYF
V: TRBV5-1
size: .
J: TRBJ2-7
D: TRBD2

DNA: TGCAGTGCTAGAGAAGGGGTGTTCGAGCAGTACTTC
CDR3: CSAREGVFEQYF
V: TRBV20-1
size: .
J: TRBJ2-7
D: .

DNA: TGTGCCAGCAGTGAATTTTCAGACGGACTAACCTTATACGAGCAGTACTTC
CDR3: CASSEFSDGLTLYEQYF
V: TRBV2
size: .
J: TRBJ2-7
D: .

DNA: TGCGCCAGCAGCCAAGTAGTGCGACAGAAGAATTCACCCCTCCACTTT
CDR3: CASSQVVRQKNSPLHF
V: TRBV4-1
size: .
J: TRBJ1-6
D: .

DNA: TGTGCCAGCAGTTTGGGACAGGGTGGCAAAAACATTCAGTACTTC
CDR3: CASSLGQGGKNIQYF
V: TRBV28
size: few
J: TRBJ2-4
D: TRBD1

DNA: TGCGCCAGCAGCCAAGATGCCAGGGAGACGGGCACTGAAGCTTTCTTT
CDR3: CASSQDARETGTEAFF
V: TRBV4-3
size: .
J: TRBJ1-1
D: .

DNA: TGCGCCGGCAACGACAGAGGGTCCAGCTCTGGGGCCAACGTCCTGACTTTC
CDR3: CAGNDRGSSSGANVLTF
V: TRBV4-3
size: .
J: TRBJ2-6
D: .

DNA: TGCGCCAGCAGCCTCCCGAGTACGGGGGGCACAGATACGCAGTATTTT
CDR3: CASSLPSTGGTDTQYF
V: TRBV5-1
size: .
J: TRBJ2-3
D: .

DNA: TGTGCCAGCAGTCCAGACTACACCGGGGAGCTGTTTTTT
CDR3: CASSPDYTGELFF
V: TRBV12-3/TRBV12-4
size: .
J: TRBJ2-2
D: .

DNA: TGTGCCACCAGCAGAGTTAGCGGAGAGTACAATGAGCAGTTCTTC
CDR3: CATSRVSGEYNEQFF
V: TRBV15
size: .
J: TRBJ2-1
D: .

DNA: TGTGCCACCAGTGATCCCAGGGAAATCCAAGAGACCCAGTACTTC
CDR3: CATSDPREIQETQYF
V: TRBV24-1
size: .
J: TRBJ2-5
D: .

DNA: TGCGCCAGCAGCTCGGCTAGCGGGGGGCCAGATACGCAGTATTTT
CDR3: CASSSASGGPDTQYF
V: TRBV5-1
size: .
J: TRBJ2-3
D: TRBD2

DNA: TGTGCCAGCAGTTGGGAGCTCTACGAGCAGTACTTC
CDR3: CASSWELYEQYF
V: TRBV28
size: .
J: TRBJ2-7
D: .

DNA: TGTGCCAGCAGCTTAGCGGGCGGTTTTGAAGCTTTCTTT
CDR3: CASSLAGGFEAFF
V: TRBV7-9
size: few
J: TRBJ1-1
D: .

DNA: TGTGCCAGCAGCAAGAACGAGGACGCAGATACGCAGTATTTT
CDR3: CASSKNEDADTQYF
V: TRBV21-1
size: once
J: TRBJ2-3
D: .

DNA: TGTGCCAGCAGCTTAAAGCGGGGGGCAAACAATGCGCAGTTCTTC
CDR3: CASSLKRGANNAQFF
V: TRBV7-2
size: .
J: TRBJ2-1
D: TRBD2

DNA: TGCGCCAGCAAACCCGAAAGCGGCACAGATACGCAGTATTTT
CDR3: CASKPESGTDTQYF
V: TRBV5-1
size: once
J: TRBJ2-3
D: .